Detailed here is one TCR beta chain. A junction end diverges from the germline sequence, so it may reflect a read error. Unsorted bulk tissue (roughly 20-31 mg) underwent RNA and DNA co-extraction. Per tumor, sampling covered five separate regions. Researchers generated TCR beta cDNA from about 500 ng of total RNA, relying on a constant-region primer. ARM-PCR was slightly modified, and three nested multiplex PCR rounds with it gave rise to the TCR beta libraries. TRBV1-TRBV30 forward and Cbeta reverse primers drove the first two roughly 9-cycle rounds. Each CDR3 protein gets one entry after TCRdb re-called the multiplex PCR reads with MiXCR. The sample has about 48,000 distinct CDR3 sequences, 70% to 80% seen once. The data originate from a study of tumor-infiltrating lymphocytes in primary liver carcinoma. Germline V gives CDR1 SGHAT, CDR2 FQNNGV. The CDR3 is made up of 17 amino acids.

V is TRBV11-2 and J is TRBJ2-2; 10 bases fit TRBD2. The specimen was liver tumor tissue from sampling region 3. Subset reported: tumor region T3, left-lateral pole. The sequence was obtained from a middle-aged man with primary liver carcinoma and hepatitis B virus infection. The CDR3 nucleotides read TGTGCCAGCGGCGGAGGACTAGCGGAGCAGAACACCGAGGAGCTGTTTTTT. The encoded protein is CASGGGLAEQNTEELFF.